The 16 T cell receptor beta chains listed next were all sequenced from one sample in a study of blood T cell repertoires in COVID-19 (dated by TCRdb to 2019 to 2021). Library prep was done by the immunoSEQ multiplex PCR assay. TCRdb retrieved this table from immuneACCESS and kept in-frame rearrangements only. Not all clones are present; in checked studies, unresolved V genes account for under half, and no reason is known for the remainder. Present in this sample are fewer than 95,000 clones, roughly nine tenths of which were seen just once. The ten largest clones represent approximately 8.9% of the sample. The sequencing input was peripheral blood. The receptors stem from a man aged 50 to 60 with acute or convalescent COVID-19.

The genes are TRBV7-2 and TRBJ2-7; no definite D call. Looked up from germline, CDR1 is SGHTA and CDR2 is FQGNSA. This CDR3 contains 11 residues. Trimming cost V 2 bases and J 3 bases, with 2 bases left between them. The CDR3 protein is CASSLYYEQYF. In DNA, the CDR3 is TGTGCCAGCAGCTTATACTACGAGCAGTACTTC.

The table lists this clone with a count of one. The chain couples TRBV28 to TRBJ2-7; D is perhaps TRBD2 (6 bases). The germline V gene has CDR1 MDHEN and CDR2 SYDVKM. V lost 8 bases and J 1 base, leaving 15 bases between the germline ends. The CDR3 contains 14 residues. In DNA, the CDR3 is TGTGCCAGCCCCCCTGAGGAGGGGTCCTACGAGCAGTACGTC. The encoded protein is CASPPEEGSYEQYV.

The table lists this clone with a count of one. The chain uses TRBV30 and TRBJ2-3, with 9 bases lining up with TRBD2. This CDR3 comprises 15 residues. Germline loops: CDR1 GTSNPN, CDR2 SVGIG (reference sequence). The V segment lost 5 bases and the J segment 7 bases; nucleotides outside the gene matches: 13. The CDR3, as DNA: TGTGCCTGGGGGAGCGGCGGGGGGGTCTCGAATACGCAGTATTTT. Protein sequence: CAWGSGGGVSNTQYF.

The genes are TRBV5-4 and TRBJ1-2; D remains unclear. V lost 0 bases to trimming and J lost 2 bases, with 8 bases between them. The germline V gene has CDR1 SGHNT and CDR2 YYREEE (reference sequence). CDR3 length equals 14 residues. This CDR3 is CASSLDGENYGYTF. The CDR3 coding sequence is TGTGCCAGCAGCTTGGATGGGGAGAACTATGGCTACACCTTC.

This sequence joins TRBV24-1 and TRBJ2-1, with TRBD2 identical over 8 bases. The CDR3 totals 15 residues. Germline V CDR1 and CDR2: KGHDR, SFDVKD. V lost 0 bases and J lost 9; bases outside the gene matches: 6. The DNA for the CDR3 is TGTGCCACCAGTGATTTGCGGGCGGGGGGCCTTGAGCAGTTCTTC. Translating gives CATSDLRAGGLEQFF.

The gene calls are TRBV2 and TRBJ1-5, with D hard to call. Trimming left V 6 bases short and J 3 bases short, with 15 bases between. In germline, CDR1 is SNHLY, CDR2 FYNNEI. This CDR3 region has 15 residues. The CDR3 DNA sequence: TGTGCCAGCAGCGAGGTCGCGGGAATCAATCAGCCCCAGCATTTT. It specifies CASSEVAGINQPQHF.

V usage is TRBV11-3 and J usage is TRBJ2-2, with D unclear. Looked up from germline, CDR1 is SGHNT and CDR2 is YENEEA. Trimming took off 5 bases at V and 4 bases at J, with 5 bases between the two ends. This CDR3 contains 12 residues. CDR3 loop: CASSHGTGELFF. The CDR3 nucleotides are TGTGCCAGCAGCCACGGCACCGGGGAGCTGTTTTTT. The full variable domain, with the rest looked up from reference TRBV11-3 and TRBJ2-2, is EAGVVQSPRYKIIEKKQPVAFWCNPISGHNTLYWYLQNLGQGPELLIRYENEEAVDDSQLPKDRFSAERLKGVDSTLKIQPAELGDSAVYLCASSHGTGELFFGEGSRLTVL.

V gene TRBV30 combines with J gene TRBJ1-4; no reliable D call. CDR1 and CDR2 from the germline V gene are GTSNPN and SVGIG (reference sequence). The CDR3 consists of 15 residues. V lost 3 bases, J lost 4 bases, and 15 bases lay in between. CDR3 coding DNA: TGTGCCTGGAGCGAGCTTGGAGGGCGTAATGAAAAACTGTTTTTT. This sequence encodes CAWSELGGRNEKLFF.

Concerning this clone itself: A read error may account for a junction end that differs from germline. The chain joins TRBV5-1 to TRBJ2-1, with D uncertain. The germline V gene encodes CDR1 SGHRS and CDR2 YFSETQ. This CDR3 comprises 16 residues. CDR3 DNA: TGCGCCAGCAGCATCCCCGGGTCCGCCGGATACATTGAGCAGTTCTTC. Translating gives CASSIPGSAGYIEQFF.

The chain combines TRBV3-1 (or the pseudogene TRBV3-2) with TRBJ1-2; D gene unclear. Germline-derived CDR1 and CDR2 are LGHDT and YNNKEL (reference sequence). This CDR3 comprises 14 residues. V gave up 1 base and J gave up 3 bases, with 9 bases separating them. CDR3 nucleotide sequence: TGTGCCAGCAGCCAAGTTCCGGTTTACTATGGCTACACCTTC. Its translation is CASSQVPVYYGYTF.

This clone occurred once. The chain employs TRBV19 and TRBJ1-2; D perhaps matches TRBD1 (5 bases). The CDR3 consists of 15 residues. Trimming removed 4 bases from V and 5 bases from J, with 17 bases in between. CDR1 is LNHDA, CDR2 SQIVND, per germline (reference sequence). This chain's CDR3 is CASSTTSTAGYGYTF. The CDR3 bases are TGTGCCAGTAGTACCACTTCGACAGCGGGATATGGCTACACCTTC.

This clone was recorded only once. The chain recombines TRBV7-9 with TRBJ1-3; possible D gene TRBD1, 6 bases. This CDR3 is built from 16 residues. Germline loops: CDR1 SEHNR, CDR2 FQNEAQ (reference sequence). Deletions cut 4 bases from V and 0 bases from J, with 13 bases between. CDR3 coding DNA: TGTGCCAGCAGCTCCACAACAGGGCTCTCTGGAAACACCATATATTTT. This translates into CASSSTTGLSGNTIYF.

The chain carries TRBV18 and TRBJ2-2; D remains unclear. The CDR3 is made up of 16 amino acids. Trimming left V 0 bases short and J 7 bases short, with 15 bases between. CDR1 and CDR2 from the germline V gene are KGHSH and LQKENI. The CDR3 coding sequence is TGTGCCAGCTCACCACCCGCAGGCGAAAAAATCGGGGAGCTGTTTTTT. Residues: CASSPPAGEKIGELFF.

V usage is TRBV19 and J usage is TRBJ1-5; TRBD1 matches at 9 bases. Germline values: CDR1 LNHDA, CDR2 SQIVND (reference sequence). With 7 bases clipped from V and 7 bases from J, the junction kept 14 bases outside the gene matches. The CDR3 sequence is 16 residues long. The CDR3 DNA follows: TGTGCCAGTACTTCAGTTGACAGGGGGGGATGGCAGCCCCAGCATTTT. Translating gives CASTSVDRGGWQPQHF.

CDR3 coding DNA: TGTGCCAGCAGCTTAGAACAGGGGATCAAACTGTTTTTT. Translating gives CASSLEQGIKLFF. The chain uses TRBV11-2 and TRBJ1-4; 7 bases align to TRBD1. Germline loops: CDR1 SGHAT, CDR2 FQNNGV. V trimming: 0 bases; J trimming: 11 bases; junction bases outside the gene matches: 3. This CDR3 comprises 13 residues.

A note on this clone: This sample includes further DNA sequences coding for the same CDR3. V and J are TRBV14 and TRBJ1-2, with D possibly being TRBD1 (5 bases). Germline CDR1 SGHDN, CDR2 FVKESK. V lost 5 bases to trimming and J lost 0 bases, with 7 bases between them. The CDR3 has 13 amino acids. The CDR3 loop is CASSRGTNYGYTF. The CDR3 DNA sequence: TGTGCCAGCAGCAGGGGTACTAACTATGGCTACACCTTC.